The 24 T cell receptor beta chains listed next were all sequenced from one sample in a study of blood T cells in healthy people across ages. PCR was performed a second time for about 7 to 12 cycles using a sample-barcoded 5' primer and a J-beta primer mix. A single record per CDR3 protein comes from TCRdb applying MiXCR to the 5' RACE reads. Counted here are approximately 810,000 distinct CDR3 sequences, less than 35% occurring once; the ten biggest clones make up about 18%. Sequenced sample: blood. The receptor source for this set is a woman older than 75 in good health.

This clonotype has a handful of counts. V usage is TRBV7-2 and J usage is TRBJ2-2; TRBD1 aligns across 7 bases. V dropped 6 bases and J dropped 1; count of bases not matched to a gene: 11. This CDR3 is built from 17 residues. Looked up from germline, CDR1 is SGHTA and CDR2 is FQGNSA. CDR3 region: CASRRQGFWGNTGELFF. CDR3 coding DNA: TGTGCCAGCAGAAGACAGGGCTTTTGGGGGAACACCGGGGAGCTGTTTTTT.

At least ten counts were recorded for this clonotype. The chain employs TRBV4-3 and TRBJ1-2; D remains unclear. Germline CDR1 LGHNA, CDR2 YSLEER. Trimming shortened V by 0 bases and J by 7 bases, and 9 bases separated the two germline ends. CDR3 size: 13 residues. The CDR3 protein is CASSQEAGIGYTF. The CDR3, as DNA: TGCGCCAGCAGCCAAGAGGCGGGCATTGGCTACACCTTC.

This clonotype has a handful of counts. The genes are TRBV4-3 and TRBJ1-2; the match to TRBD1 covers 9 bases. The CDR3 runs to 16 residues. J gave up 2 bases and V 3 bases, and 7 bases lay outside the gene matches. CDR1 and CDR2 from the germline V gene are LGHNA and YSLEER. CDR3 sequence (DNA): TGCGCCAGCAGCCACCTCCTGACAGGGGGGAACTATGGCTACACCTTC. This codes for CASSHLLTGGNYGYTF.

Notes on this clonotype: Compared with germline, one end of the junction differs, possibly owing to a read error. In nucleotides, the CDR3 is TGTACCAGCAGCTCGGCCGGGTATGAGCAGTTCTTC. Protein sequence: CTSSSAGYEQFF. The chain links TRBV7-3 to TRBJ2-1; no clear D gene. Germline lookup yields CDR1 SGHTA and CDR2 FQGTGA. The CDR3 runs 12 residues.

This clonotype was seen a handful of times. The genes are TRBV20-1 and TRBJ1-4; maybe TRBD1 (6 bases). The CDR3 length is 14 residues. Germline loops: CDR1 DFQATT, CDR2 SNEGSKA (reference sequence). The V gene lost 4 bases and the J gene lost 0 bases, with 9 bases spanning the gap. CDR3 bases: TGCAGTGCTATTTACAGGGCAACTAATGAAAAACTGTTTTTT. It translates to CSAIYRATNEKLFF.

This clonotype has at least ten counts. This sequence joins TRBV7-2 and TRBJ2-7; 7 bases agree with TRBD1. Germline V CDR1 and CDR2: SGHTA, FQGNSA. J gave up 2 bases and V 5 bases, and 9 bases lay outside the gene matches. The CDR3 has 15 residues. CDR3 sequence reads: CASSLTRDSPYEQYF. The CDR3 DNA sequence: TGTGCCAGCAGCCTAACCCGGGACAGCCCCTACGAGCAGTACTTC.

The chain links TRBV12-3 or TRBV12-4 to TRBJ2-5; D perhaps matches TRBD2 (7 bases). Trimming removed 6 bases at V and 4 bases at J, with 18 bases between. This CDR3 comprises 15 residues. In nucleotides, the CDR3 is TGTGCCAGCAGGCGGACTAGAGGGGGAGCAGAGACCCAGTACTTC. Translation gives CASRRTRGGAETQYF.

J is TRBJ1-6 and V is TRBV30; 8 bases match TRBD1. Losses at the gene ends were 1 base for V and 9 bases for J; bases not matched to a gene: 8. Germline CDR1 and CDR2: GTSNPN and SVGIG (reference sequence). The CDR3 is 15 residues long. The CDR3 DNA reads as TGTGCCTGGAGTGGGACCGGGACAGGTTTTTCACCCCTCCACTTT. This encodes CAWSGTGTGFSPLHF.

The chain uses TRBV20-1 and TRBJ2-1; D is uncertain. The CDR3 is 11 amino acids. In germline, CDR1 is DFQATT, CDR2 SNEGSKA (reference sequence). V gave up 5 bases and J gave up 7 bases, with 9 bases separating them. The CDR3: CSALPQNEQFF. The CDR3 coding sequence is TGCAGTGCTCTCCCACAGAATGAGCAGTTCTTC.

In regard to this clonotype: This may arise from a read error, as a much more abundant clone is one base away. The CDR3 region is CANSPRVKMGNQPQHF. CDR3 nucleotide sequence: TGTGCCAACAGCCCCCGAGTTAAGATGGGCAATCAGCCCCAGCATTTT. The chain recombines TRBV7-2 with TRBJ1-5; D not certain. CDR1 SGHTA and CDR2 FQGNSA come from the germline V gene. The length of the CDR3 is 16 residues. The full variable domain, its missing parts supplied by reference TRBV7-2 and TRBJ1-5, is GAGVSQSPSNKVTEKGKDVELRCDPISGHTALYWYRQSLGQGLEFLIYFQGNSAPDKSGLPSDRFSAERTGGSVSTLTIQRTQQEDSAVYLCANSPRVKMGNQPQHFGDGTRLSIL.

CDR3: CASSLGGKLEAFF. CDR3 coding DNA: TGTGCCAGCAGCTTAGGTGGTAAACTTGAAGCTTTCTTT. The V and J genes are TRBV7-8 and TRBJ1-1, with unresolved D. Germline V gene data show CDR1 as SGHVS and CDR2 as FQNEAQ. Trimming removed 1 base at V and 7 bases at J, with 10 bases between. The CDR3 contains 13 residues.

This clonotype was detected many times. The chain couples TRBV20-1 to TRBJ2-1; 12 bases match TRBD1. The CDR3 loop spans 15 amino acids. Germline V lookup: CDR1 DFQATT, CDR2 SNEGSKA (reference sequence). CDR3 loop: CSRLVWDRGLSEQFF. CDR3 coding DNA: TGCAGCCGTTTGGTATGGGACAGGGGGCTATCGGAGCAGTTCTTC.

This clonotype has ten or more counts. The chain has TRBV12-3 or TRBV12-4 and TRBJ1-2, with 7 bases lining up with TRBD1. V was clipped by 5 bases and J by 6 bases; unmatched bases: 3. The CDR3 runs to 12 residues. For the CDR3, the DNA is TGTGCCAGCAGTCACAGGGGTGATGGCTACACCTTC. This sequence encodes CASSHRGDGYTF.

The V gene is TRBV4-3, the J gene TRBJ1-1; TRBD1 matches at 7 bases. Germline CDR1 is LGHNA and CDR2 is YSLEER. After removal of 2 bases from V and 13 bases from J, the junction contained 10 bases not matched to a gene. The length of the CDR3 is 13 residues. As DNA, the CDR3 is TGCGCCAGCAGCCAAACACAGGGGTTTGAGGTTTTCTTT. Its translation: CASSQTQGFEVFF.

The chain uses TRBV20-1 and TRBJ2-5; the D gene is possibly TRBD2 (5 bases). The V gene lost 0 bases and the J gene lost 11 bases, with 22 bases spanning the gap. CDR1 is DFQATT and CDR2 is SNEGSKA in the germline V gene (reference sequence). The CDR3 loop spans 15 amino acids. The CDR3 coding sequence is TGCAGTGCTAGAGATTCTGAGGGTTCGGTAAATGAGCAGTACTTC. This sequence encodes CSARDSEGSVNEQYF.

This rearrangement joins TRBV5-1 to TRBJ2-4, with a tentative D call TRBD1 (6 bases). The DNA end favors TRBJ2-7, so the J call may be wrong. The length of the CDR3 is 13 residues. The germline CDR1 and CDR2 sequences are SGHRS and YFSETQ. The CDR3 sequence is CASRAGALNEQYF. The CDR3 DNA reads TGCGCCAGCAGAGCAGGGGCGCTGAACGAGCAGTACTTC.

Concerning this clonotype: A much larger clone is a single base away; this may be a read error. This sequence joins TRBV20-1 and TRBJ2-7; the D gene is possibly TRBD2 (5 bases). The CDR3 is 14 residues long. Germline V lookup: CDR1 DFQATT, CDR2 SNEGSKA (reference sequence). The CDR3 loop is CSTRDDTLPHEQYF. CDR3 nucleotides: TGCAGTACTAGAGATGACACTTTACCCCACGAGCAGTACTTC.

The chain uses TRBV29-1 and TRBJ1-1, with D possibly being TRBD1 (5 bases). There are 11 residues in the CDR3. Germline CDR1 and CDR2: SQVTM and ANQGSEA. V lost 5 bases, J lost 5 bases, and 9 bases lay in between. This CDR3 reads CSVQGVTEAFF. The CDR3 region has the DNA TGCAGCGTTCAAGGGGTAACTGAAGCTTTCTTT.

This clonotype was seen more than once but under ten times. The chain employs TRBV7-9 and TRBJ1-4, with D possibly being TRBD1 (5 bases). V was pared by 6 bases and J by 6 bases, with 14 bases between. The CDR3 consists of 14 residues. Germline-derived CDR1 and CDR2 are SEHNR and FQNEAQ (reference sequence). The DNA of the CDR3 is TGTGCCAGCAGGGGGCCGAAGGTAGATGAAAAACTGTTTTTT. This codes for CASRGPKVDEKLFF.

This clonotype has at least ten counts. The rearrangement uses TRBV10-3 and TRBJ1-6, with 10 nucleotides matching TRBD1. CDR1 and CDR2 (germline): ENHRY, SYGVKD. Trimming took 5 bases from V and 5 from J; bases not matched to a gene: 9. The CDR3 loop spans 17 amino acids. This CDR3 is CAISTTGTGVNNSPLHF. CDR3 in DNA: TGTGCCATCAGTACAACCGGGACAGGGGTCAATAATTCACCCCTCCACTTT.

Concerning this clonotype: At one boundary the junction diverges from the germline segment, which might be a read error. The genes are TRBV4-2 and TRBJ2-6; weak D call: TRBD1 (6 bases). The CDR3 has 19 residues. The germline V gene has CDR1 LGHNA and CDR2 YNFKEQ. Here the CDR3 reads CAGSQARVTGISGANVLTF. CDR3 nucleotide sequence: TGTGCCGGCAGCCAAGCTAGGGTGACAGGAATCTCTGGGGCCAACGTCCTGACTTTC.

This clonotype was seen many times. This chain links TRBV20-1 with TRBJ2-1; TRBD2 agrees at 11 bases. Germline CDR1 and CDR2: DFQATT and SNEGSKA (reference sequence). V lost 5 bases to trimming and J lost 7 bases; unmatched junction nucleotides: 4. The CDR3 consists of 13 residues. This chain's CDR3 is CSAHSGGANEQFF. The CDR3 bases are TGCAGTGCTCATAGCGGGGGGGCAAATGAGCAGTTCTTC.

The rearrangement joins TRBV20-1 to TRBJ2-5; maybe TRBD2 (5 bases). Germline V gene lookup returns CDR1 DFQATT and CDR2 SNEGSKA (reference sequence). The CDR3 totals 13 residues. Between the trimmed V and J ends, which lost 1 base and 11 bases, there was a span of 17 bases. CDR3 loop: CSARGPWGWEQYF. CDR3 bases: TGCAGTGCTAGAGGACCCTGGGGTTGGGAGCAGTACTTC.

The chain's CDR3 is CASSITTSGSDTQYF. CDR3 nucleotide sequence: TGTGCCAGTAGTATCACGACTAGCGGGTCGGATACGCAGTATTTT. This rearrangement joins TRBV19 to TRBJ2-3; 10 nucleotides align to TRBD2. The CDR3 loop spans 15 amino acids. CDR1 is LNHDA, CDR2 SQIVND, per germline (reference sequence). Trimming cost V 3 bases and J 6 bases; bases outside gene matches: 6.